Listed here are 3 T cell receptor beta chains from one sample, sequenced in a study of radiation and T cells in renal cell carcinoma. As to time point: blood 2 weeks post-SBRT. Treatment in this sample: 15 Gy SBRT to primary tumor, nephrectomy 4 weeks later. Data came from immunoSEQ multiplex PCR; TCRdb stores just in-frame clones and leaves some out. The data show about 130,000 clones, with 88% seen just once and approximately 5.8% held by the top ten. This specimen consisted of blood, obtained from a patient whose treatment included radiotherapy and nephrectomy. The receptors were gathered from a woman in her sixties or seventies with renal cell carcinoma.

The J gene is TRBJ2-1, the V gene TRBV11-3, with 7 bases aligning to TRBD1. Looked up from germline, CDR1 is SGHNT and CDR2 is YENEEA. V lost 3 bases to trimming and J lost 6 bases; unmatched junction nucleotides: 8. The CDR3 extends over 15 amino acids. Here the CDR3 DNA reads TGTGCCAGCAGCTTCCGAGGGGGCCGGGGCAATGAGCAGTTCTTC. Amino acid sequence: CASSFRGGRGNEQFF. The full variable domain, completed using reference TRBV11-3 and TRBJ2-1, is EAGVVQSPRYKIIEKKQPVAFWCNPISGHNTLYWYLQNLGQGPELLIRYENEEAVDDSQLPKDRFSAERLKGVDSTLKIQPAELGDSAVYLCASSFRGGRGNEQFFGPGTRLTVL.

V usage is TRBV27 and J usage is TRBJ1-6; 11 bases agree with TRBD1. The V and J ends lost 4 bases and 12 bases, in that order; junction bases with no gene match: 8. The germline gives CDR1 MNHEY, CDR2 SMNVEV (reference sequence). The CDR3 runs 15 residues. This CDR3 reads CASSSPGQGDRPLHF. The CDR3 coding sequence is TGTGCCAGCAGTTCGCCGGGACAGGGGGATAGACCCCTCCACTTT.

The chain uses TRBV9 and TRBJ2-1; tentatively, D is TRBD1 or TRBD2 (5 bases each). There are 14 residues in the CDR3. V gave up 3 bases and J gave up 13 bases, with 20 bases separating them. Per germline, CDR1 SGDLS and CDR2 YYNGEE. The CDR3 nucleotides are TGTGCCAGCAGCGCGGGGTCGGGGCCCCAGGGACAGTTCTTC. This translates into CASSAGSGPQGQFF. Combining the CDR3 with reference TRBV9 and TRBJ2-1 gives the whole variable domain DSGVTQTPKHLITATGQRVTLRCSPRSGDLSVYWYQQSLDQGLQFLIQYYNGEERAKGNILERFSAQQFPDLHSELNLSSLELGDSALYFCASSAGSGPQGQFFGPGTRLTVL.